This T cell receptor beta chain comes out of a study of Ad26.COV2.S vaccination and SARS-CoV-2 variants. General study results and limits: Breadth and depth estimates from TCRs may understate total T cell responses. Reported findings describe substantial breadth in spike-specific CD8+ and CD4+ T cell responses following vaccination.

CDR3 length: 11 amino acids. Trimming stripped 2 bases from V and 6 bases from J, with 5 bases between. Germline V gene lookup returns CDR1 MDHEN and CDR2 SYDVKM. Sequencing used immunoSEQ multiplex PCR; TCRdb keeps in-frame clones, though not all of them. The sample shows about 370,000 clones, 89% of them seen only once. As for treatment: roughly 19 received Ad26.COV2.S at low or high dose, single or two shots; 5 received placebo; per-sample allocation not given. Collection of the samples took place on day 63 after the first injection of vaccine or placebo. With regard to this clone: Its antigen remains unknown.

The sequencing here drew on peripheral blood, taken in a trial of Ad26.COV2.S vaccine versus placebo. This receptor was identified in a person between 18 and 65 years old who received the Ad26.COV2.S COVID-19 vaccine or a placebo. V is TRBV28 and J is TRBJ2-7, with no clear D. The CDR3 nucleotides are TGTGCCAGCAGTTTAGATGGCGAGCAGTACTTC. As protein: CASSLDGEQYF.